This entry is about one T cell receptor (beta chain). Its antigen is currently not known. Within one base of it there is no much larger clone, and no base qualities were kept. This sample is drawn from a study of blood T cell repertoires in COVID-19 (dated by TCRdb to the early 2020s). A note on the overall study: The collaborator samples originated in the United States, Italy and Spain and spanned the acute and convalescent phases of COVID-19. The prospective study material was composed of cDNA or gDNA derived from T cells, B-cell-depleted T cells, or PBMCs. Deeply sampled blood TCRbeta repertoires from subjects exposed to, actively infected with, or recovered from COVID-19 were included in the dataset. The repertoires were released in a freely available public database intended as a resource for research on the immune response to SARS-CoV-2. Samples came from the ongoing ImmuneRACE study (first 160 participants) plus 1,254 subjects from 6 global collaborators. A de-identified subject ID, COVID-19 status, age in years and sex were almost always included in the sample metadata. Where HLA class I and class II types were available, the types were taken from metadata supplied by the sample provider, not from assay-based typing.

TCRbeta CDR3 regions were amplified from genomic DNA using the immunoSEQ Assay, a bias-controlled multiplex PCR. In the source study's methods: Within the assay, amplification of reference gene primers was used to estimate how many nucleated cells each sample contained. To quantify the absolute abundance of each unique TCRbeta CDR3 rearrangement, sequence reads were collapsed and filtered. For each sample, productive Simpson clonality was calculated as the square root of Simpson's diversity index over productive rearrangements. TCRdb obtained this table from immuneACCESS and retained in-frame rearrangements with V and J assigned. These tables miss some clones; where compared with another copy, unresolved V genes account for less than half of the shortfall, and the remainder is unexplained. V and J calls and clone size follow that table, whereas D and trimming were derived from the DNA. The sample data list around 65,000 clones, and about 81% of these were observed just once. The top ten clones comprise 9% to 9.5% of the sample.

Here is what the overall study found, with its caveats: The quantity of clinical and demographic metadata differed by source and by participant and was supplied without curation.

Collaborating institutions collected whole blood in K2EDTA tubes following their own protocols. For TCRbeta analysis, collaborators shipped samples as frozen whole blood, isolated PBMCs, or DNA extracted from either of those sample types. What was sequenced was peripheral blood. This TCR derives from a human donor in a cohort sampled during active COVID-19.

The CDR3 loop reads CSVHGTRGTEAFF. The base sequence is TGCAGCGTTCATGGGACACGGGGAACTGAAGCTTTCTTT. The chain was built from TRBV29-1 and TRBJ1-1; the D segment could be TRBD1, given 6 matching bases. V loses 5 bases, J loses 5 bases, and the germline ends lie 15 bases apart. CDR1 SQVTM and CDR2 ANQGSEA are derived from the germline V gene. The CDR3 holds 13 amino acids from the cysteine to the phenylalanine. Kept here is only the CDR3 DNA, which spans 39 bases and is read in frame from base 1.